These 9 T cell receptor beta chains were sequenced from one sample in a study of blood T cell repertoires in COVID-19. Libraries were prepared by immunoSEQ multiplex PCR; TCRdb keeps only in-frame clonotypes and omits some of them. Of about 180,000 clones listed, 80% to 90% are singletons. Material: peripheral blood. The receptors were gathered from a man in his fifties or sixties with active or convalescent COVID-19.

The J gene is TRBJ2-3, the V gene TRBV6-5, with 10 bases aligning to TRBD2. From germline, CDR1 is MNHEY and CDR2 SVGAGI. This CDR3 is built from 15 residues. The V segment lost 6 bases and the J segment 4 bases; nucleotides outside the gene matches: 7. This CDR3 is CASSPELAGSDTQYF. The CDR3 DNA reads as TGTGCCAGCAGCCCCGAACTAGCGGGATCAGATACGCAGTATTTT.

This clone was found once. CDR3 region: CSVDIENNYGYTF. Here the CDR3 DNA reads TGCAGCGTTGATATTGAGAATAACTATGGCTACACCTTC. The chain joins TRBV29-1 to TRBJ1-2; D not certain. This CDR3 spans 13 amino acids. V lost 3 bases, J lost 1 base, and 9 bases lay in between. Germline V gives CDR1 SQVTM, CDR2 ANQGSEA.

This sequence joins TRBV25-1 and TRBJ2-3; TRBD2 matches 12 bases. The CDR3 totals 16 residues. The germline CDR1 and CDR2 sequences are MGHDK and SYGVNS. The trim removed 3 bases at V and 4 bases at J, leaving 5 bases unmatched. The CDR3 DNA is TGTGCCAGCAGTGATAGGCTAGCGGGAGGGGCAGATACGCAGTATTTT. It codes for CASSDRLAGGADTQYF. Combining the CDR3 with reference TRBV25-1 and TRBJ2-3 gives the whole variable domain EADIYQTPRYLVIGTGKKITLECSQTMGHDKMYWYQQDPGMELHLIHYSYGVNSTEKGDLSSESTVSRIRTEHFPLTLESARPSHTSQYLCASSDRLAGGADTQYFGPGTRLTVL.

This chain joins TRBV6-5 and TRBJ1-1; 10 bases agree with TRBD1. The J segment lost 4 bases and the V segment lost 10 bases, leaving 12 bases of the junction unmatched. Germline V gene lookup returns CDR1 MNHEY and CDR2 SVGAGI. The CDR3 has 15 residues. DNA of the CDR3: TGTGCCACAAGGGGGACAGGGGAGAAGGGCACTGAAGCTTTCTTT. Its protein product is CATRGTGEKGTEAFF.

This rearrangement joins TRBV28 to TRBJ2-1; 14 positions agree with TRBD2. CDR3 length: 15 residues. J lost 6 bases, V lost 6 bases, and 4 bases had no gene match. Per germline, CDR1 MDHEN and CDR2 SYDVKM. In DNA, the CDR3 is TGTGCCAGCAGCAAGGGACTAGCGGGAGTCAATGAGCAGTTCTTC. This sequence encodes CASSKGLAGVNEQFF.

The rearrangement joins TRBV7-6 to TRBJ1-6, with D hard to call. Trimming stripped 5 bases from V and 5 bases from J, with 7 bases between. The germline V gene has CDR1 SGHVS and CDR2 FNYEAQ. CDR3 length equals 13 residues. The CDR3 nucleotides read TGTGCCAGCAGCCCGCTAGATAATTCACCCCTCCACTTT. Translated: CASSPLDNSPLHF.

The chain is built from TRBV5-5 and TRBJ1-6; no definite D call. V was pared by 4 bases and J by 8 bases, with 10 bases between. The CDR3 has 13 residues. Looked up from germline, CDR1 is SGHKS and CDR2 is YYEKEE (reference sequence). CDR3 in amino acids: CASSPPRDSPLHF. DNA for the CDR3: TGTGCCAGCAGCCCCCCGAGGGATTCACCCCTCCACTTT. The whole variable domain, filled in from reference TRBV5-5 and TRBJ1-6, reads DAGVTQSPTHLIKTRGQQVTLRCSPISGHKSVSWYQQVLGQGPQFIFQYYEKEERGRGNFPDRFSARQFPNYSSELNVNALLLGDSALYLCASSPPRDSPLHFGNGTRLTVT.

This chain joins TRBV2 and TRBJ2-7, with TRBD2 matching over 7 bases. The CDR3 is made up of 12 amino acids. Germline V gene data show CDR1 as SNHLY and CDR2 as FYNNEI. Losses at the gene ends were 4 bases for V and 3 bases for J; bases not matched to a gene: 0. CDR3 DNA sequence: TGTGCCAGCAGTGGGGGGGGCTACGAGCAGTACTTC. It specifies CASSGGGYEQYF. Based on the CDR3 plus reference TRBV2 and TRBJ2-7, the full variable domain is EPEVTQTPSHQVTQMGQEVILRCVPISNHLYFYWYRQILGQKVEFLVSFYNNEISEKSEIFDDQFSVERPDGSNFTLKIRSTKLEDSAMYFCASSGGGYEQYFGPGTRLTVT.

This clone occurred a few times. The V call is TRBV5-6, the J call TRBJ2-5, with 7 bases matching TRBD2. The germline CDR1 and CDR2 sequences are SGHDT and YYEEEE. Trimming took 2 bases from V and 2 from J; bases not matched to a gene: 6. The CDR3 runs 15 residues. The DNA for the CDR3 is TGTGCCAGCAGCTTCCGGTCTAGCGGACAAGAGACCCAGTACTTC. Protein product: CASSFRSSGQETQYF.